What follows describes a single T cell receptor (beta chain). The data belong to a study of control samples from healthy donors and cancer patients. CDR3 length: 17 amino acids. The J segment lost 2 bases and the V segment lost 3 bases, leaving 5 bases of the junction unmatched. Germline V CDR1 and CDR2: LNHDA, SQIVND (reference sequence). The protocol was immunoSEQ multiplex PCR, while the TCRdb copy is restricted to in-frame clones and leaves out a portion. This table has 150,000 to 200,000 clones, roughly 90% appearing once. The clonotype comes from a woman aged 50 to 60 in good health. This chain connects TRBV19 to TRBJ2-6; 9 bases agree with TRBD1. The sequenced material came from blood. The CDR3 DNA reads TGTGCCAGTAGTATCCTCACAGGGGGCACTGGGGCCAACGTCCTGACTTTC. Protein sequence: CASSILTGGTGANVLTF. The variable domain in full, with the rest retrieved from reference TRBV19 and TRBJ2-6, is DGGITQSPKYLFRKEGQNVTLSCEQNLNHDAMYWYRQDPGQGLRLIYYSQIVNDFQKGDIAEGYSVSREKKESFPLTVTSAQKNPTAFYLCASSILTGGTGANVLTFGAGSRLTVL.